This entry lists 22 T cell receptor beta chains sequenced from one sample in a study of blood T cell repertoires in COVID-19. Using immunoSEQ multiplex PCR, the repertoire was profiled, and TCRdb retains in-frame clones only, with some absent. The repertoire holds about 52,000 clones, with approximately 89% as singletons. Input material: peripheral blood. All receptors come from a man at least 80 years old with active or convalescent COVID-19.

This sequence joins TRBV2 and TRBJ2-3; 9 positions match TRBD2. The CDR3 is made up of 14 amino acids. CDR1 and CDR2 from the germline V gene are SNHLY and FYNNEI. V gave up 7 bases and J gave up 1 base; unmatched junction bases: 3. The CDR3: CASKPSGGTDTQYF. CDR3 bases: TGTGCCAGCAAGCCTAGCGGGGGCACAGATACGCAGTATTTT.

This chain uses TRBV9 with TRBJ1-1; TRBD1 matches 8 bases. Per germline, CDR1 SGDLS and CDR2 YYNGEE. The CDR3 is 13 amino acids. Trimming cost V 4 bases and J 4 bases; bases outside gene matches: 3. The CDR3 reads CASSRTGGTEAFF. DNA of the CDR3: TGTGCCAGCAGCCGTACAGGGGGCACTGAAGCTTTCTTT.

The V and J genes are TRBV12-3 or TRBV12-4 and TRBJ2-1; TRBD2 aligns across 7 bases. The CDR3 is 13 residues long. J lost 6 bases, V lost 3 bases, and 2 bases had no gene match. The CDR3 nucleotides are TGTGCCAGCAGTTTCGGCGGGGGCAATGAGCAGTTCTTC. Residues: CASSFGGGNEQFF.

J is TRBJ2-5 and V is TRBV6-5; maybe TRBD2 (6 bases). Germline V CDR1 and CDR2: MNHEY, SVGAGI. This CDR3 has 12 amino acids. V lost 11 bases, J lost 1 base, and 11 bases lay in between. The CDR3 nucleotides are TGTGCCGCCTCGGGAGTCCAAGAGACCCAGTACTTC. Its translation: CAASGVQETQYF.

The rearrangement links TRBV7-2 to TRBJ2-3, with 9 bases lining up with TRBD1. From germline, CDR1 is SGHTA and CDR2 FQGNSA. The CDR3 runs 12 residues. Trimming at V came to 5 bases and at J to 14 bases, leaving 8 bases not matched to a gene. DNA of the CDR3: TGTGCCAGCAGCCTGCACGGGACAGGGTTGTATTTT. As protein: CASSLHGTGLYF.

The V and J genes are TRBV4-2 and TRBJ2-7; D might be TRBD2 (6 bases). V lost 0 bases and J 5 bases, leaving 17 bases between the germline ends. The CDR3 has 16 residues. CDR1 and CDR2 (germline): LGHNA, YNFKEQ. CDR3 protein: CASSQEYTGVSDEQYF. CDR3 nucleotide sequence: TGTGCCAGCAGCCAAGAATATACGGGAGTATCGGACGAGCAGTACTTC.

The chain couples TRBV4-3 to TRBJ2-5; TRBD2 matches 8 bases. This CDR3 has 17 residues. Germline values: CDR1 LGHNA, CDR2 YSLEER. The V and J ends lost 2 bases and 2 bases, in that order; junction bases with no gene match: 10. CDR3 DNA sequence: TGCGCCAGCAGCCAAAGCGGGGGCGGGGGACTTCAAGAGACCCAGTACTTC. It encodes CASSQSGGGGLQETQYF.

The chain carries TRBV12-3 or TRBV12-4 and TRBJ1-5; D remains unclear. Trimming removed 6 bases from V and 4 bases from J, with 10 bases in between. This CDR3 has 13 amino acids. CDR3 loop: CASRPDTNQPQHF. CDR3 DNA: TGTGCCAGCAGACCTGACACTAATCAGCCCCAGCATTTT.

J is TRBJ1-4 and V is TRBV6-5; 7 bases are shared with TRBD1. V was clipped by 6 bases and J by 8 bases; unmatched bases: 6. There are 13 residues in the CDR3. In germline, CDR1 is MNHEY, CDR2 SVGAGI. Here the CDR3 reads CASRRQGGEKLFF. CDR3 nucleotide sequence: TGTGCCAGCAGAAGACAGGGTGGGGAAAAACTGTTTTTT.

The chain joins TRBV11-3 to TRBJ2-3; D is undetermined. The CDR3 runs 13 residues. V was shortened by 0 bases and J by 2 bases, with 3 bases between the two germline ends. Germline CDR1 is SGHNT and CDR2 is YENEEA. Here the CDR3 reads CASSLDLTDTQYF. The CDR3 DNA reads TGTGCCAGCAGCTTAGACCTCACAGATACGCAGTATTTT.

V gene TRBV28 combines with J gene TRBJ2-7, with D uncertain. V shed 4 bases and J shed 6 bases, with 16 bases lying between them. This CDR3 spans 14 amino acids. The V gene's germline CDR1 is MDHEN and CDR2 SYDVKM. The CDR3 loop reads CASSSPSAVREQYF. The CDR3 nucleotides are TGTGCCAGCAGTTCCCCTTCCGCGGTTCGCGAGCAGTACTTC. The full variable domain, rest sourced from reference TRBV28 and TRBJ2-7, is DVKVTQSSRYLVKRTGEKVFLECVQDMDHENMFWYRQDPGLGLRLIYFSYDVKMKEKGDIPEGYSVSREKKERFSLILESASTNQTSMYLCASSSPSAVREQYFGPGTRLTVT.

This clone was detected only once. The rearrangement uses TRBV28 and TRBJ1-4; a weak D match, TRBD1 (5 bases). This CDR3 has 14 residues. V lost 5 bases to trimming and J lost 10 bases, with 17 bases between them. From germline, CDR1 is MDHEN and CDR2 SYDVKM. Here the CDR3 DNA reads TGTGCCAGCAGTCGAGTAAGGGGAAGTGGAAAACTGTTTTTT. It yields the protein CASSRVRGSGKLFF.

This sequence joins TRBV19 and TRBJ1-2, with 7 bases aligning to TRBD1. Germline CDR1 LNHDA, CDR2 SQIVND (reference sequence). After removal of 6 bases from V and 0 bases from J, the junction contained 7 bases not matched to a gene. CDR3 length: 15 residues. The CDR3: CASRVRQGANYGYTF. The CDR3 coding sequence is TGTGCCAGTAGGGTCCGACAGGGAGCTAACTATGGCTACACCTTC.

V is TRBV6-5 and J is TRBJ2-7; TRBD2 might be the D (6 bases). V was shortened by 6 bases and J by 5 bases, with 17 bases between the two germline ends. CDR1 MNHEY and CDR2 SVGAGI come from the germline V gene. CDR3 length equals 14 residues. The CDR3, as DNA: TGTGCCAGCAGCCCCACTTGGGGGAGGCACGAGCAGTACTTC. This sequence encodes CASSPTWGRHEQYF.

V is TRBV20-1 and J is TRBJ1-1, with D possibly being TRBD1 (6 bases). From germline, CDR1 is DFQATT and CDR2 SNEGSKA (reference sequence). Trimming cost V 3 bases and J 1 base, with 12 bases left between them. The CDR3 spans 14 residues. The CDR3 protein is CSASSGGGNTEAFF. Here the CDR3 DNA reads TGCAGTGCTAGTTCGGGGGGCGGGAACACTGAAGCTTTCTTT.

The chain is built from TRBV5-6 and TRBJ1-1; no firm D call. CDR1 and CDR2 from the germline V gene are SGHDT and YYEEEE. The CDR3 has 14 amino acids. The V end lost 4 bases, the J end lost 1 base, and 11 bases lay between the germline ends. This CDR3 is CASSLLIWNTEAFF. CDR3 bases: TGTGCCAGCAGCCTCCTTATTTGGAACACTGAAGCTTTCTTT.

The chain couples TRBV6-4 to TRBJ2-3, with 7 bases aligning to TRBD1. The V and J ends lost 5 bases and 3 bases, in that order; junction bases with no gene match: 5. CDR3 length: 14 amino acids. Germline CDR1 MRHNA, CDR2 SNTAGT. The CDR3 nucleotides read TGTGCCAGCAGTTTCGGACAGGAGACAGATACGCAGTATTTT. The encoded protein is CASSFGQETDTQYF.

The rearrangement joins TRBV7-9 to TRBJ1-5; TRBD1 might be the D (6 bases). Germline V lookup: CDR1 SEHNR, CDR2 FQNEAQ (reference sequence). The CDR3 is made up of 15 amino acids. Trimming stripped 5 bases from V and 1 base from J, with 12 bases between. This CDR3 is CASSVDGQSNQPQHF. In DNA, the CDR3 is TGTGCCAGCAGCGTAGACGGACAGAGCAATCAGCCCCAGCATTTT.

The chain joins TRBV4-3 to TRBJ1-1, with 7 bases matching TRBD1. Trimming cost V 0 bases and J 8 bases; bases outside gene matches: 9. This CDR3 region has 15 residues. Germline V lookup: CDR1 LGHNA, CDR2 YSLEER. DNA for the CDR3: TGCGCCAGCAGCCAAGATCCCAGACAGGGACGAGAAGCTTTCTTT. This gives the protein CASSQDPRQGREAFF.

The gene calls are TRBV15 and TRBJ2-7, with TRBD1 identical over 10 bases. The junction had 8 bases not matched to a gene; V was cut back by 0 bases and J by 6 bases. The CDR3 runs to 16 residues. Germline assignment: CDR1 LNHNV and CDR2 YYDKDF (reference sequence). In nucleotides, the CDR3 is TGTGCCACCAGCAGAGATTTCATCGGGACAGGGGTCGAGCAGTACTTC. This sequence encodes CATSRDFIGTGVEQYF.

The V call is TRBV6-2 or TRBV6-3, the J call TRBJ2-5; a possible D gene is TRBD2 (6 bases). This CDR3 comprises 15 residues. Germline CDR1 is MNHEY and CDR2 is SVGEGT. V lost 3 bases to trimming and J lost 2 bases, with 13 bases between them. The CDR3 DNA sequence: TGTGCCAGCAGTTATGGGGAGGCAGTACAAGAGACCCAGTACTTC. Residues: CASSYGEAVQETQYF.

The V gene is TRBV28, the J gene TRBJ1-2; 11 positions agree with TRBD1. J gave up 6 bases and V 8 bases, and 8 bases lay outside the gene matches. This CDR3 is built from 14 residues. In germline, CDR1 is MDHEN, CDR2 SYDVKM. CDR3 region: CASGQGAKYDGYTF. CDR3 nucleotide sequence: TGTGCCAGCGGACAGGGGGCTAAGTATGATGGCTACACCTTC.